These 7 T cell receptor beta chains came from one sample sequenced in a study of shared clonotypes between healthy human individuals. Generated by immunoSEQ multiplex PCR, the TCRdb table keeps only in-frame clones and is missing some. This sample yields 2,500,000 or so clones, of which approximately 90% are seen a single time; 0.37% belongs to the top ten. The sample was naive CD4+ T cells from PBMCs. Specified subset: CD45RA+ positively selected. Receptor source: a man in his late teens or twenties in good health. Some clones in this sample may be carry-over from other donors' samples.

The chain uses TRBV15 and TRBJ2-1; TRBD2 agrees at 7 bases. The CDR3 has 16 amino acids. V shed 7 bases and J 10 bases; nucleotides not matched to a gene: 19. Germline lookup yields CDR1 LNHNV and CDR2 YYDKDF (reference sequence). The CDR3 DNA sequence: TGTGCCACCACCAAACCGGTAGCGGGTGACCTTGGGGAGCAGTTCTTC. Protein product: CATTKPVAGDLGEQFF. The full variable domain, with the rest looked up from reference TRBV15 and TRBJ2-1, is DAMVIQNPRYQVTQFGKPVTLSCSQTLNHNVMYWYQQKSSQAPKLLFHYYDKDFNNEADTPDNFQSRRPNTSFCFLDIRSPGLGDTAMYLCATTKPVAGDLGEQFFGPGTRLTVL.

V usage is TRBV6-1 and J usage is TRBJ2-7, with D unresolved. There are 12 residues in the CDR3. V gave up 5 bases and J gave up 0 bases, with 5 bases separating them. The germline CDR1 and CDR2 sequences are MNHNS and SASEGT. The CDR3: CASSLTSYEQYF. In DNA form, the CDR3 reads TGTGCCAGCAGTTTGACCTCCTACGAGCAGTACTTC.

The gene calls are TRBV7-3 and TRBJ2-1, with 7 bases aligning to TRBD2. J gave up 8 bases and V 4 bases, and 8 bases lay outside the gene matches. The V gene's germline CDR1 is SGHTA and CDR2 FQGTGA. This CDR3 has 14 amino acids. CDR3 DNA: TGTGCCAGCAGCTCGGGACTACACTTAGATGAGCAGTTCTTC. Encoded protein: CASSSGLHLDEQFF.

The V call is TRBV28, the J call TRBJ1-2; 10 bases fit TRBD1. This CDR3 region has 19 residues. Germline values: CDR1 MDHEN, CDR2 SYDVKM. V gave up 2 bases and J gave up 7 bases; unmatched junction bases: 19. CDR3 in amino acids: CASSLPGQGGTTGGPGYTF. The CDR3, as DNA: TGTGCCAGCAGTTTACCCGGGCAAGGGGGGACGACAGGGGGCCCTGGCTACACCTTC.

The chain recombines TRBV11-2 with TRBJ1-2; D is possibly TRBD1 (6 bases). The germline gives CDR1 SGHAT, CDR2 FQNNGV. Trimming stripped 0 bases from V and 3 bases from J, with 8 bases between. CDR3 length: 14 amino acids. The CDR3 region is CASSLDQGYYGYTF. The CDR3 DNA reads as TGTGCCAGCAGCTTAGATCAGGGGTACTATGGCTACACCTTC.

The J gene is TRBJ2-3, the V gene TRBV10-3; 13 bases map to TRBD2. The ends lost 7 bases at V and 5 bases at J; junction bases unmatched: 12. Looked up from germline, CDR1 is ENHRY and CDR2 is SYGVKD. The CDR3 is 17 residues long. The CDR3: CAITPGLAGSGGDTQYF. In DNA form, the CDR3 reads TGTGCCATCACCCCGGGACTAGCGGGAAGCGGGGGAGATACGCAGTATTTT.

This clone was detected only once. This chain links TRBV14 with TRBJ2-3; D possibly corresponds to TRBD2 (5 bases). The V end lost 2 bases, the J end lost 0 bases, and 9 bases lay between the germline ends. The CDR3 contains 15 residues. The germline V gene encodes CDR1 SGHDN and CDR2 FVKESK. The CDR3 region has the DNA TGTGCCAGCAGCCAACTACTAGGAAGCACAGATACGCAGTATTTT. The encoded protein is CASSQLLGSTDTQYF.